One and the same sample provided the 19 T cell receptor beta chains below, sequenced in a study of cytomegalovirus exposure and HLA in healthy donors. The repertoire was sequenced with immunoSEQ multiplex PCR; TCRdb's copy has only in-frame clones and lacks some. Of 120,000 or so clones listed, approximately 85% are singletons. Sequencing was carried out using PBMCs. The receptor set was obtained from a man aged 18 to 30 in good health and CMV-seronegative.

The genes are TRBV10-2 and TRBJ2-3, with 8 bases aligning to TRBD1. The CDR3 totals 16 residues. CDR1 is WSHSY and CDR2 is SAAADI in the germline V gene. Germline trimming cut 2 bases from V and 0 bases from J; bases unmatched to any gene: 4. CDR3 loop: CASSETRTGSTDTQYF. The DNA for the CDR3 is TGCGCCAGCAGTGAGACCCGGACAGGGAGCACAGATACGCAGTATTTT.

The genes are TRBV5-1 and TRBJ1-2; no clear D gene. CDR1 is SGHRS, CDR2 YFSETQ, per germline. The CDR3 totals 17 residues. Trimming removed 0 bases from V and 2 bases from J, with 17 bases in between. The CDR3 DNA reads as TGCGCCAGCAGCTTGGACCCCCGCGGGCACCTCAACTATGGCTACACCTTC. Translation gives CASSLDPRGHLNYGYTF.

This clone appeared once. The gene calls are TRBV5-1 and TRBJ2-7, with TRBD2 identical over 9 bases. The CDR3 contains 16 residues. CDR1 SGHRS and CDR2 YFSETQ come from the germline V gene. The J segment lost 0 bases and the V segment lost 3 bases, leaving 7 bases of the junction unmatched. DNA of the CDR3: TGCGCCAGCAGCTATAGGACTAGCGACCCCTCCTACGAGCAGTACTTC. It codes for CASSYRTSDPSYEQYF.

V and J are TRBV5-4 and TRBJ2-5; possibly TRBD1 for D (7 bases). The CDR3 spans 18 residues. With 4 bases removed from V and 7 bases from J, the gap between germline ends came to 29 bases. Per germline, CDR1 SGHNT and CDR2 YYREEE (reference sequence). The CDR3 DNA reads as TGTGCCAGCAGCCCGACGGGGGACACAGGGGTGGGTTGGAGGACCCAGTACTTC. Its translation is CASSPTGDTGVGWRTQYF. Full variable domain (rest looked up from reference TRBV5-4 and TRBJ2-5): ETGVTQSPTHLIKTRGQQVTLRCSSQSGHNTVSWYQQALGQGPQFIFQYYREEENGRGNFPPRFSGLQFPNYSSELNVNALELDDSALYLCASSPTGDTGVGWRTQYFGPGTRLLVL.

The chain couples TRBV19 to TRBJ1-5; TRBD1 aligns across 10 bases. The CDR3 has 16 residues. Germline V CDR1 and CDR2: LNHDA, SQIVND (reference sequence). V lost 6 bases and J lost 0; bases outside the gene matches: 5. The CDR3 region is CASSLGTGDSNQPQHF. The DNA of the CDR3 is TGTGCCAGTAGCCTAGGGACAGGGGATAGCAATCAGCCCCAGCATTTT.

The gene calls are TRBV13 and TRBJ1-1; 8 nucleotides match TRBD1. V lost 2 bases, J lost 4 bases, and 3 bases stayed unmatched. Per germline, CDR1 PRHDT and CDR2 FYEKMQ (reference sequence). This CDR3 contains 14 residues. CDR3 DNA sequence: TGTGCCAGCAGCTTACAAACAGGGGGCACTGAAGCTTTCTTT. Amino acid sequence: CASSLQTGGTEAFF.

CDR3 amino acids: CASGLFFQGGEKLFF. CDR3 sequence (DNA): TGTGCTAGTGGTTTGTTCTTTCAGGGGGGCGAAAAACTGTTTTTT. The V and J genes are TRBV12-5 and TRBJ1-4; 7 nucleotides align to TRBD1. J lost 8 bases, V lost 2 bases, and 8 bases had no gene match. The length of the CDR3 is 15 residues. Germline V lookup: CDR1 LGHNT, CDR2 FRNRAP.

V and J are TRBV7-2 and TRBJ2-4, with TRBD1 identical over 10 bases. CDR1 and CDR2 (germline): SGHTA, FQGNSA. CDR3 size: 18 residues. The trim removed 1 base at V and 7 bases at J, leaving 13 bases unmatched. The chain's CDR3 is CASSLGFFVGDRGNIQYF. The CDR3, as DNA: TGTGCCAGCAGCTTAGGTTTTTTCGTAGGGGACAGGGGCAACATTCAGTACTTC.

The chain has TRBV19 and TRBJ1-4, with 9 bases lining up with TRBD1. The CDR3 has 15 residues. Germline CDR1 reads LNHDA; CDR2 reads SQIVND (reference sequence). After removal of 5 bases from V and 5 bases from J, the junction contained 6 bases not matched to a gene. CDR3 amino acids: CASSAAGTGNEKLFF. The CDR3 bases are TGTGCCAGTAGTGCGGCCGGGACAGGGAATGAAAAACTGTTTTTT.

This chain links TRBV30 with TRBJ1-5; D is perhaps TRBD1 (6 bases). This CDR3 is built from 13 residues. V lost 2 bases, J lost 9 bases, and 14 bases lay in between. The V gene's germline CDR1 is GTSNPN and CDR2 SVGIG (reference sequence). Here the CDR3 reads CAWSTTGSPPQHF. CDR3 bases: TGTGCCTGGAGTACTACAGGGAGTCCGCCCCAGCATTTT.

This clone was detected once. The CDR3 bases are TGTGCCACCAGCAGAGCCCGACAGGGATTGACTGAAGCTTTCTTT. It specifies CATSRARQGLTEAFF. The chain has TRBV15 and TRBJ1-1; 7 nucleotides match TRBD1. The length of the CDR3 is 15 residues. Germline V gene sequence: CDR1 LNHNV, CDR2 YYDKDF (reference sequence). Losses at the gene ends were 1 base for V and 5 bases for J; bases not matched to a gene: 7.

V gene TRBV7-8 combines with J gene TRBJ1-2; 10 bases are a match to TRBD1. With 4 bases clipped from V and 4 bases from J, the junction kept 6 bases outside the gene matches. CDR1 is SGHVS, CDR2 FQNEAQ, per germline. The length of the CDR3 is 15 residues. CDR3 sequence reads: CASSSGTGVAYGYTF. In nucleotides, the CDR3 is TGTGCCAGCAGCTCCGGGACAGGGGTTGCCTATGGCTACACCTTC.

This chain links TRBV5-4 with TRBJ2-7; TRBD2 is a possible D gene (5 bases). V shed 4 bases and J shed 1 base, with 9 bases lying between them. Germline CDR1 is SGHNT and CDR2 is YYREEE (reference sequence). The CDR3 is made up of 13 amino acids. The CDR3 DNA follows: TGTGCCAGCAGCCCCGGAGGTTCCTACGAGCAGTACTTC. Translation: CASSPGGSYEQYF. The complete variable domain, with remaining parts taken from reference TRBV5-4 and TRBJ2-7, reads ETGVTQSPTHLIKTRGQQVTLRCSSQSGHNTVSWYQQALGQGPQFIFQYYREEENGRGNFPPRFSGLQFPNYSSELNVNALELDDSALYLCASSPGGSYEQYFGPGTRLTVT.

This chain connects TRBV7-2 to TRBJ1-2; D is undetermined. The CDR3 sequence is 12 residues long. Trimming pared 5 bases from V and 8 bases from J, leaving 12 bases between. Germline CDR1 is SGHTA and CDR2 is FQGNSA. The CDR3 is CASSPDFVGYTF. The DNA of the CDR3 is TGTGCCAGCAGCCCGGACTTTGTCGGCTACACCTTC.

The chain recombines TRBV5-1 with TRBJ2-5; TRBD1 is a possible D gene (6 bases). The CDR3 is 15 amino acids. V was trimmed by 0 bases and J by 4 bases, leaving 13 bases between them. Looked up from germline, CDR1 is SGHRS and CDR2 is YFSETQ. The CDR3 sequence: CASSLEPNRVETQYF. The CDR3 nucleotides read TGCGCCAGCAGCTTGGAGCCTAACAGGGTAGAGACCCAGTACTTC.

The V and J genes are TRBV5-4 and TRBJ2-5; TRBD1 matches 11 bases. CDR1 and CDR2 (germline): SGHNT, YYREEE (reference sequence). CDR3 length: 18 amino acids. V was clipped by 3 bases and J by 4 bases; unmatched bases: 14. The CDR3 coding sequence is TGTGCCAGCAGCTCACGACGGACAGGGGGCCTACTGGTAGAGACCCAGTACTTC. Its protein is CASSSRRTGGLLVETQYF.

This sequence joins TRBV4-1 and TRBJ1-4; TRBD1 matches 9 bases. Trimming at V came to 1 base and at J to 8 bases, leaving 11 bases not matched to a gene. Per the germline V gene, CDR1 is MGHRA and CDR2 is YSYEKL. The CDR3 is made up of 17 amino acids. CDR3 loop: CASSQVRLTGGREKLFF. DNA of the CDR3: TGCGCCAGCAGCCAAGTCCGTCTGACAGGGGGGAGGGAAAAACTGTTTTTT.

This clone showed up just a few times. This chain connects TRBV21-1 to TRBJ1-5; the table's D call, TRBD1, was not checked against the DNA. TRBV21-1 is noted as a pseudogene. CDR3 length equals 14 residues. The CDR3 sequence is CASSKGQGNQPQHF. CDR3 bases: TGTGCCAGCAGCAAAGGACAGGGCAATCAGCCCCAGCATTTT.

J is TRBJ2-1 and V is TRBV4-2; 11 nucleotides match TRBD2. Germline values: CDR1 LGHNA, CDR2 YNFKEQ. Trimming removed 0 bases from V and 6 bases from J; junction bases left unmatched: 7. The CDR3 totals 17 residues. The CDR3 DNA reads as TGTGCCAGCAGCCAAGATGGAGGGACTAGCGGCTCCAATGAGCAGTTCTTC. This sequence encodes CASSQDGGTSGSNEQFF.